This T cell receptor (beta chain) comes out of a study of beta chain features in type 1 diabetes. Germline V gives CDR1 DFQATT, CDR2 SNEGSKA (reference sequence). The CDR3 runs 11 residues. Every bit of the isolated RNA underwent reverse transcription, so sequencing read expressed TCRB transcripts. Here immunoSEQ multiplex PCR was the method, and the copy in TCRdb shows in-frame clones only, minus some. The sample has about 320,000 clones; 14% are singletons. The chain employs TRBV20-1 and TRBJ2-7; D not certain. The J call could be wrong; TRBJ2-1 is a better fit for the DNA end. Source material: central memory CD4+ T cells from blood. The receptor was derived from a man aged 25 to 40 in good health. The CDR3 protein is CSASLENEQFF. Here the CDR3 DNA reads TGCAGTGCTAGCCTTGAGAATGAGCAGTTCTTC.